This TCR beta chain is from a study of patients and donors after allogeneic stem cell transplantation. There are many counts of this clonotype. TCRdb passed the RT-PCR reads through MiXCR, listing each CDR3 protein once. The sample carries 70,000 to 95,000 distinct CDR3 sequences, roughly 4.9% recorded once. What was sequenced was blood, either unsorted or a sorted T cell fraction (not recorded which). The TCR originated in a human donor who was either an allogeneic HSCT recipient or a stem cell or donor lymphocyte infusion donor (not recorded which). It is not recorded whose cells these are; they may come from a transplant donor.

CDR3 in amino acids: CASSFGDISLTPLHF. The CDR3, as DNA: TGTGCCAGCAGCTTTGGGGACATCTCCTTGACACCCCTCCACTTT. V gene TRBV7-3 combines with J gene TRBJ1-6, with TRBD1 as a possible D gene (6 bases). The CDR3 sequence is 15 residues long. Germline V lookup: CDR1 SGHTA, CDR2 FQGTGA. Trimming took 3 bases from V and 11 from J, leaving 17 bases between them.